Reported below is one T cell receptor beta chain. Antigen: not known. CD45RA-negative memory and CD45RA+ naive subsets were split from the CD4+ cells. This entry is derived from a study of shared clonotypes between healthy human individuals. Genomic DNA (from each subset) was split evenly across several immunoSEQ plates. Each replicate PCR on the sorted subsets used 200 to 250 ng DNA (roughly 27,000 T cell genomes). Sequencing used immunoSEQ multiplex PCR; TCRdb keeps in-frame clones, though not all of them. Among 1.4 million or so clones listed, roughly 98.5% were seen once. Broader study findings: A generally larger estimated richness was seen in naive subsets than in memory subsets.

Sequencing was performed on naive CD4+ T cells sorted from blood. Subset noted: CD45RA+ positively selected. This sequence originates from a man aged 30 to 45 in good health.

Written as DNA, the CDR3 is TGTGCCATCAGTCTAACAGGGAACAATCAGCCCCAGCATTTT. Residues: CAISLTGNNQPQHF. The chain is built from TRBV10-3 and TRBJ1-5; D perhaps matches TRBD1 (6 bases). Germline CDR1 is ENHRY and CDR2 is SYGVKD. The germline V and J ends were trimmed by 5 bases and 3 bases, with 11 bases remaining between them. The length of the CDR3 is 14 residues.